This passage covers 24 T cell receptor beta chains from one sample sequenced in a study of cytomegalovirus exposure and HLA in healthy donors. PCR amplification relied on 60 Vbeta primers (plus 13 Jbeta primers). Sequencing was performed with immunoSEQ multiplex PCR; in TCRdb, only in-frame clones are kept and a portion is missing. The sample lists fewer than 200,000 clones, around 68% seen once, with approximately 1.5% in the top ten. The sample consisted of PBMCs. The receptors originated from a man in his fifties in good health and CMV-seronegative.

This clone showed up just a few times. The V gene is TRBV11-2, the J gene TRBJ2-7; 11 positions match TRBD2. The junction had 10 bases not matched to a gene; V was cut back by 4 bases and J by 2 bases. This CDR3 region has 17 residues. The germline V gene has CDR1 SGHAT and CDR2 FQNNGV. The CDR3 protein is CASSSLTSGAYPYEQYF. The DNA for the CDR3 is TGTGCCAGCAGCTCCCTGACTAGCGGGGCATATCCCTACGAGCAGTACTTC.

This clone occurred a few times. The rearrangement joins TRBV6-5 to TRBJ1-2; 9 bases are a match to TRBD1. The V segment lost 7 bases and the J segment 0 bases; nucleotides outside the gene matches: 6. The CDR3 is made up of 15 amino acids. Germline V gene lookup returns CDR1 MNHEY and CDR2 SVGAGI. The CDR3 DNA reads TGTGCCAGCACGTACAGGGGGCAAACTAACTATGGCTACACCTTC. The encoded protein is CASTYRGQTNYGYTF.

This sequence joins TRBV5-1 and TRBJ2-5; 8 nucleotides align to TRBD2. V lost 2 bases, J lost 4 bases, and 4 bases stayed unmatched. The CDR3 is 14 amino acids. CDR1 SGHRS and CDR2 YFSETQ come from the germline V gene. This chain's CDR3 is CASSFTGGGETQYF. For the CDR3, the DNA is TGCGCCAGCAGCTTTACGGGGGGGGGAGAGACCCAGTACTTC.

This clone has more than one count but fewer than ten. CDR3 amino acids: CATSAGNTQYF. CDR3 nucleotide sequence: TGCGCCACTTCCGCGGGGAATACGCAGTATTTT. The V gene is TRBV5-1, the J gene TRBJ2-3, with a tentative D call TRBD2 (6 bases). V lost 9 bases to trimming and J lost 7 bases, with 12 bases between them. This CDR3 contains 11 residues. Germline lookup yields CDR1 SGHRS and CDR2 YFSETQ.

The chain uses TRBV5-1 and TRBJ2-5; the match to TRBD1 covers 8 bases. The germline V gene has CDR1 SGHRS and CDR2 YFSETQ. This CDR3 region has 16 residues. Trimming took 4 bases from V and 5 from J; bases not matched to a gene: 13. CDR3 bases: TGCGCCAGCAGCCCCGTCCCGGGACAGGTTCGGGAGACCCAGTACTTC. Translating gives CASSPVPGQVRETQYF.

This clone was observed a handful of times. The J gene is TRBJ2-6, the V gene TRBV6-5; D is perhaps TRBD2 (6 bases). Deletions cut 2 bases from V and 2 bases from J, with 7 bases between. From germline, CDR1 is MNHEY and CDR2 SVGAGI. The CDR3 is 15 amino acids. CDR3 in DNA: TGTGCCAGCAGTTACGGGGGGACTGGGGCCAACGTCCTGACTTTC. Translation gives CASSYGGTGANVLTF.

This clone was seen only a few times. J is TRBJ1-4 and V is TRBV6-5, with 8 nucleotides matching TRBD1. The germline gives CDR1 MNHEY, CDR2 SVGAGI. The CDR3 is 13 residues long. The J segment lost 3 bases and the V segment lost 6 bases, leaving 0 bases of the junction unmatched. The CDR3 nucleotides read TGTGCCAGCAGGGGACAGGCTAATGAAAAACTGTTTTTT. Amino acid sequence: CASRGQANEKLFF.

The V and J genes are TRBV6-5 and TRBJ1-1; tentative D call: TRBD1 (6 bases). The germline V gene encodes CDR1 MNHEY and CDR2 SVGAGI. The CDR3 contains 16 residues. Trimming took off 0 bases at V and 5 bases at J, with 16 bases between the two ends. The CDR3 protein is CASSYSGGLRGTEAFF. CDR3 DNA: TGTGCCAGCAGTTACTCCGGGGGGCTAAGGGGTACTGAAGCTTTCTTT.

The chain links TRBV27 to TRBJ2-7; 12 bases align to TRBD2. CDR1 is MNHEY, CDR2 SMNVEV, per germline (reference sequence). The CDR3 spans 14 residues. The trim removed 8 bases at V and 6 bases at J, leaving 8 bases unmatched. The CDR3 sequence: CASGTSGLISEQYF. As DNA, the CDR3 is TGTGCCAGCGGGACTAGCGGGTTGATCTCCGAGCAGTACTTC.

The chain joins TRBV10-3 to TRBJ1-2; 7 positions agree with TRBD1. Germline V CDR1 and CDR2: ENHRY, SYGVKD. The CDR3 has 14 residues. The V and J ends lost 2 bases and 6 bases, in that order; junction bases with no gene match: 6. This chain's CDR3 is CAISEATGRNGYTF. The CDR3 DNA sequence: TGTGCCATCAGTGAGGCGACAGGGAGGAATGGCTACACCTTC.

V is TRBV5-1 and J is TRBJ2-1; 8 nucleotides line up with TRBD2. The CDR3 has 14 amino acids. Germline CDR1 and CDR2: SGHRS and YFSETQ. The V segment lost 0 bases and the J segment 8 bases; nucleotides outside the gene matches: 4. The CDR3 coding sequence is TGCGCCAGCAGCTTGGGGCGGGGGGCTGATGAGCAGTTCTTC. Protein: CASSLGRGADEQFF.

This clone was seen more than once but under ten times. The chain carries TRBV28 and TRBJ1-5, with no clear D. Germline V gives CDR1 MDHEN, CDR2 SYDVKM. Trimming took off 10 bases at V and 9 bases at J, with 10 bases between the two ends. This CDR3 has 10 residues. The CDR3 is CATGFRPQHF. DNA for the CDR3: TGTGCCACCGGTTTTCGGCCCCAGCATTTT.

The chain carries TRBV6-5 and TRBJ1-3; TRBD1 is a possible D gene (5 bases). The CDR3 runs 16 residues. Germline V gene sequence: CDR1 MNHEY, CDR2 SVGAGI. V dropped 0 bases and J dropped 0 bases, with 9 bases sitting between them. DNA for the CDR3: TGTGCCAGCAGTTACTCAAAGGACAACTCTGGAAACACCATATATTTT. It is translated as CASSYSKDNSGNTIYF.

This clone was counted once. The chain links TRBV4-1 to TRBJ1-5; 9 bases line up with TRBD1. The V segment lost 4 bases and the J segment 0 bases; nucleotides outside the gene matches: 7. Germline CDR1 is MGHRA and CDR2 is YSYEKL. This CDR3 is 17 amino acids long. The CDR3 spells CASSLGQGSNSNQPQHF. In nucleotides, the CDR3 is TGCGCCAGCAGCCTGGGACAGGGATCTAATAGCAATCAGCCCCAGCATTTT.

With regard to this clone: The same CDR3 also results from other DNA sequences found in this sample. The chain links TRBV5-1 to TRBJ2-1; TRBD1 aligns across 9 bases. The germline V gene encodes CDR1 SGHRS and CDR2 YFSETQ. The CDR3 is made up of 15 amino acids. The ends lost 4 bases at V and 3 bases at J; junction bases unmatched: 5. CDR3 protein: CASSPGQGNYNEQFF. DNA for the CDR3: TGCGCCAGCAGCCCGGGACAGGGAAACTACAATGAGCAGTTCTTC.

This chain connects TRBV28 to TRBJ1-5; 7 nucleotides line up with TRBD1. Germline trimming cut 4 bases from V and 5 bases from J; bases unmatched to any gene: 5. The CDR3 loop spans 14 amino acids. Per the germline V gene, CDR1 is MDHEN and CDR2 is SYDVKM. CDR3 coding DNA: TGTGCCAGCAGTTCGGGACAGATTTATCAGCCCCAGCATTTT. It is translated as CASSSGQIYQPQHF.

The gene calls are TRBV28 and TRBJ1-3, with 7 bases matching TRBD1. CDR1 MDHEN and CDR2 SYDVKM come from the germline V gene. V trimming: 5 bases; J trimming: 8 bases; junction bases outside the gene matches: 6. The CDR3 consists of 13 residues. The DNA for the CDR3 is TGTGCCAGCAGTGACAGGGATCAGGACACCATATATTTT. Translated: CASSDRDQDTIYF.

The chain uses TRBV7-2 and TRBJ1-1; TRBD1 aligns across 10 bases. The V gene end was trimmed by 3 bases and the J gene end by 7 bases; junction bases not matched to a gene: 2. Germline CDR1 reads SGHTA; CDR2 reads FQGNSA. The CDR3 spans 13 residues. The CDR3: CASSFDRGLEAFF. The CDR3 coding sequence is TGTGCCAGCAGCTTTGACAGGGGGCTTGAAGCTTTCTTT. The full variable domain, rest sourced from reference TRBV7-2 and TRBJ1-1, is GAGVSQSPSNKVTEKGKDVELRCDPISGHTALYWYRQSLGQGLEFLIYFQGNSAPDKSGLPSDRFSAERTGGSVSTLTIQRTQQEDSAVYLCASSFDRGLEAFFGQGTRLTVV.

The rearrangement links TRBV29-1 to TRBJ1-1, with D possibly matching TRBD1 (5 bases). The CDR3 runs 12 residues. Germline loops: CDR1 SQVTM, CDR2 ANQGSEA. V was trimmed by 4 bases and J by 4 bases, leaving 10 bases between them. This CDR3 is CSVAQGGTEAFF. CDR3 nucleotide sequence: TGCAGCGTTGCTCAGGGCGGCACTGAAGCTTTCTTT.

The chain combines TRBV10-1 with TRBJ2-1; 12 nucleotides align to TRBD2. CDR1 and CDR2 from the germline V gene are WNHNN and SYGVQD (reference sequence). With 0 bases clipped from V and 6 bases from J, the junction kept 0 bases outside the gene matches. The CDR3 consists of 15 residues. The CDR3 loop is CASSESTSGGNEQFF. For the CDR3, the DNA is TGCGCCAGCAGTGAGTCGACTAGCGGGGGCAATGAGCAGTTCTTC.

The CDR3 nucleotides read TGTGCCATCAGTGAGGGATGGACAGGGGGTAACACAGATACGCAGTATTTT. Its translation: CAISEGWTGGNTDTQYF. The J gene is TRBJ2-3, the V gene TRBV10-3, with TRBD1 matching over 10 bases. CDR3 length equals 17 residues. With 2 bases clipped from V and 2 bases from J, the junction kept 7 bases outside the gene matches. CDR1 ENHRY and CDR2 SYGVKD come from the germline V gene.

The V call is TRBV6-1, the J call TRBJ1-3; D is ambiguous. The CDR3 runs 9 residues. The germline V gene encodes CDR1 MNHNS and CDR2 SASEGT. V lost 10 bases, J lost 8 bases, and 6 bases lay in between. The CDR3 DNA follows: TGTGCCACGGGTGACACCATATATTTT. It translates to CATGDTIYF.

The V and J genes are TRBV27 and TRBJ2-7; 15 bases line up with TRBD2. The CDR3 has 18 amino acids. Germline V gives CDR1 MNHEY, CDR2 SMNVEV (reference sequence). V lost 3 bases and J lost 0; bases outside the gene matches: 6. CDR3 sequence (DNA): TGTGCCAGCAGTTTTTCCGGGACTAGCGGGGGGAGCTCCTACGAGCAGTACTTC. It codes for CASSFSGTSGGSSYEQYF.

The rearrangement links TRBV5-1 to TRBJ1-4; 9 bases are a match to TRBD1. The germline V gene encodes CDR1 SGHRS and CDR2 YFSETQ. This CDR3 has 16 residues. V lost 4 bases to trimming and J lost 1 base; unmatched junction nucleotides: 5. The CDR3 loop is CASSPVGQGTNEKLFF. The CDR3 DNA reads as TGCGCCAGCAGCCCAGTGGGACAGGGAACTAATGAAAAACTGTTTTTT.